Given below is one T cell receptor (beta chain) in context. This record comes from a study of OX40 agonist ivuxolimab in advanced cancers. Study as a whole: Ivuxolimab is a fully human IgG2 antibody that activates OX40 (CD134).

Sequencing used immunoSEQ multiplex PCR; TCRdb keeps in-frame clones, though not all of them. The table lists about 50,000 clones, around 89% of them singletons. The sequencing used CD4+ or CD8+ T cells sorted from blood, collected in a trial of the OX40 agonist ivuxolimab. The receptor was derived from an adult with an advanced solid tumor such as melanoma, head and neck, liver or kidney cancer.

The CDR3 here is CASSHGQGEDYGYTF. DNA for the CDR3: TGCGCCAGCAGCCACGGCCAGGGGGAAGACTATGGCTACACCTTC. This chain joins TRBV4-1 and TRBJ1-2; 7 positions match TRBD1. The CDR3 consists of 15 residues. The V and J ends lost 3 bases and 3 bases, in that order; junction bases with no gene match: 7. In germline, CDR1 is MGHRA, CDR2 YSYEKL.